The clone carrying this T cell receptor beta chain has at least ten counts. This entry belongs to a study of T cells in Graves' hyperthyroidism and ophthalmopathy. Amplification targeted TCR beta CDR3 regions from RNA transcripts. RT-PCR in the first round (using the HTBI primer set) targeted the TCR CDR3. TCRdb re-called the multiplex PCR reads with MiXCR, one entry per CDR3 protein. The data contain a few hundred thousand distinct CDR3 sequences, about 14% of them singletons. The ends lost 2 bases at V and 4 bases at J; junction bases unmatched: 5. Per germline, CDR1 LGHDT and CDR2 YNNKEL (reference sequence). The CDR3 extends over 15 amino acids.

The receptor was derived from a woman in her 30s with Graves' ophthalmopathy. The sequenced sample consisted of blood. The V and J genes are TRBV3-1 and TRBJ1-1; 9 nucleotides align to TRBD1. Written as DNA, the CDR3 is TGTGCCAGCAGCCAAACGACAGGGGGAGGCACTGAAGCTTTCTTT. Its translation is CASSQTTGGGTEAFF.